The 13 T cell receptor beta chains reported below all come from one sample, sequenced in a study of T-cell reconstitution after alpha-beta-depleted transplantation in children. Unique molecular identifiers tagged the TCRbeta library. TCRdb re-called the PCR reads with MiXCR, one entry per CDR3 protein. Among a few hundred thousand distinct CDR3 sequences listed, over 25% were seen once. Specimen: PBMCs, collected before TCRalphabeta/CD19-depleted stem cell transplant. These receptors all come from a boy in the first two years of life with Wiskott-Aldrich syndrome, due to receive a stem cell transplant.

This clonotype has more than one count but fewer than ten. The V and J genes are TRBV5-1 and TRBJ1-6; a weak D match, TRBD1 (6 bases). The CDR3 is 17 amino acids. Germline V lookup: CDR1 SGHRS, CDR2 YFSETQ. V dropped 0 bases and J dropped 7 bases, with 17 bases sitting between them. The CDR3 spells CASSLESGQRLNSPLHF. The CDR3 nucleotides are TGCGCCAGCAGCTTGGAGAGTGGACAGCGTCTAAATTCACCCCTCCACTTT. The variable domain in full, completed from reference TRBV5-1 and TRBJ1-6, reads KAGVTQTPRYLIKTRGQQVTLSCSPISGHRSVSWYQQTPGQGLQFLFEYFSETQRNKGNFPGRFSGRQFSNSRSEMNVSTLELGDSALYLCASSLESGQRLNSPLHFGNGTRLTVT.

V usage is TRBV28 and J usage is TRBJ2-7; 12 bases agree with TRBD2. Trimming at V came to 5 bases and at J to 3 bases, leaving 8 bases not matched to a gene. The CDR3 covers 16 residues. Germline CDR1 is MDHEN and CDR2 is SYDVKM. The CDR3 sequence is CASSPSGRGALYEQYF. Written as DNA, the CDR3 is TGTGCCAGCAGTCCTAGCGGGAGGGGGGCGCTCTACGAGCAGTACTTC.

This clonotype has more than one count but fewer than ten. The rearrangement joins TRBV15 to TRBJ2-1, with 10 bases aligning to TRBD2. Trimming cost V 3 bases and J 9 bases; bases outside gene matches: 5. The V gene's germline CDR1 is LNHNV and CDR2 YYDKDF (reference sequence). The CDR3 runs to 14 residues. The CDR3, as DNA: TGTGCCACCAGCAGGCCTAGCGGGAGAGGTGAGCAGTTCTTC. Its translation is CATSRPSGRGEQFF.

V and J are TRBV7-8 and TRBJ2-3, with 9 bases that match TRBD2. The CDR3 length is 18 residues. The V and J ends lost 3 bases and 2 bases, in that order; junction bases with no gene match: 12. Germline V gene lookup returns CDR1 SGHVS and CDR2 FQNEAQ. The CDR3 protein is CASSFQLWREGSTDTQYF. CDR3 bases: TGTGCCAGCAGCTTTCAGCTTTGGCGGGAGGGGTCCACAGATACGCAGTATTTT. Filled out from reference TRBV7-8 and TRBJ2-3, the complete variable domain reads GAGVSQSPRYKVAKRGQDVALRCDPISGHVSLFWYQQALGQGPEFLTYFQNEAQLDKSGLPSDRFFAERPEGSVSTLKIQRTQQEDSAVYLCASSFQLWREGSTDTQYFGPGTRLTVL.

The chain is built from TRBV27 and TRBJ2-2, with 14 bases lining up with TRBD2. CDR1 MNHEY and CDR2 SMNVEV come from the germline V gene (reference sequence). The V gene end was trimmed by 6 bases and the J gene end by 7 bases; junction bases not matched to a gene: 10. The CDR3 runs 17 residues. CDR3 in DNA: TGTGCCAGCAGCTTAAGCGGACTAGCGGGAGGCCGCGGGGAGCTGTTTTTT. Its translation is CASSLSGLAGGRGELFF.

The chain joins TRBV11-1 to TRBJ1-1; D may be TRBD1 (6 bases). Germline V CDR1 and CDR2: SGHAT, FQDESV (reference sequence). The length of the CDR3 is 15 residues. The V end lost 5 bases, the J end lost 3 bases, and 16 bases lay between the germline ends. The CDR3 region is CASSPTIYRDTEAFF. The CDR3 coding sequence is TGTGCCAGCAGCCCGACTATATACAGGGACACTGAAGCTTTCTTT. The full variable domain, rest sourced from reference TRBV11-1 and TRBJ1-1, is EAEVAQSPRYKITEKSQAVAFWCDPISGHATLYWYRQILGQGPELLVQFQDESVVDDSQLPKDRFSAERLKGVDSTLKIQPAELGDSAMYLCASSPTIYRDTEAFFGQGTRLTVV.

V gene TRBV5-1 combines with J gene TRBJ2-5, with D unresolved. CDR3 length equals 12 residues. Germline V gene lookup returns CDR1 SGHRS and CDR2 YFSETQ. V lost 6 bases and J lost 5, with 11 bases in between. The CDR3 region is CASKSTQETQYF. The CDR3 DNA sequence: TGCGCCAGCAAGAGTACCCAGGAGACCCAGTACTTC. Using reference TRBV5-1 and TRBJ2-5 for the parts outside the CDR3, the full variable domain is KAGVTQTPRYLIKTRGQQVTLSCSPISGHRSVSWYQQTPGQGLQFLFEYFSETQRNKGNFPGRFSGRQFSNSRSEMNVSTLELGDSALYLCASKSTQETQYFGPGTRLLVL.

This clonotype was detected only a few times. The chain links TRBV29-1 to TRBJ2-2, with D perhaps given as TRBD1 or TRBD2 (5 bases each). The CDR3 contains 13 residues. Looked up from germline, CDR1 is SQVTM and CDR2 is ANQGSEA. Trimming took 4 bases from V and 6 from J, leaving 12 bases between them. The CDR3 is CSVVGWGSGELFF. CDR3 DNA: TGCAGCGTTGTGGGGTGGGGGTCCGGGGAGCTGTTTTTT.

This clonotype was observed a few times. The chain has TRBV10-3 and TRBJ2-7, with D possibly being TRBD1 or TRBD2 (6 bases each). V lost 4 bases, J lost 3 bases, and 13 bases lay in between. The CDR3 sequence is 14 residues long. From germline, CDR1 is ENHRY and CDR2 SYGVKD. Here the CDR3 DNA reads TGTGCCATCAGTGCGGGGGCTCCGATCTACGAGCAGTACTTC. This codes for CAISAGAPIYEQYF.

This clonotype has just a few counts. This rearrangement joins TRBV6-6 to TRBJ2-7; no reliable D call. The CDR3 is 13 amino acids. V lost 0 bases to trimming and J lost 5 bases, with 8 bases between them. CDR1 and CDR2 (germline): MNHNY, SVGAGI (reference sequence). The CDR3 protein is CASSYSGGHEQYF. The CDR3 DNA follows: TGTGCCAGCAGTTACTCAGGTGGGCACGAGCAGTACTTC.

This clonotype was seen only a few times. V is TRBV20-1 and J is TRBJ1-1; D gene uncertain. Germline V lookup: CDR1 DFQATT, CDR2 SNEGSKA (reference sequence). This CDR3 comprises 13 residues. V was pared by 3 bases and J by 0 bases, with 8 bases between. CDR3 sequence reads: CSARFTVNTEAFF. CDR3 bases: TGCAGTGCTAGGTTCACAGTGAACACTGAAGCTTTCTTT.

This chain connects TRBV10-3 to TRBJ2-2, with 7 nucleotides matching TRBD2. CDR3 length: 16 amino acids. Germline values: CDR1 ENHRY, CDR2 SYGVKD. V lost 5 bases to trimming and J lost 4 bases; unmatched junction nucleotides: 10. The CDR3 sequence: CAISHPAREGTGELFF. The CDR3 DNA is TGTGCCATCAGTCACCCGGCCAGGGAGGGCACCGGGGAGCTGTTTTTT.

The V call is TRBV5-1, the J call TRBJ2-3, with 14 bases aligning to TRBD2. Germline V lookup: CDR1 SGHRS, CDR2 YFSETQ. V gave up 5 bases and J gave up 2 bases; unmatched junction bases: 10. The CDR3 consists of 18 residues. This CDR3 is CASSSGLAGVPTTDTQYF. In DNA form, the CDR3 reads TGCGCCAGCAGTTCGGGACTAGCGGGAGTCCCGACCACAGATACGCAGTATTTT.